This section outlines one T cell receptor (beta chain) sequence together with its context. The antigen remains undetermined. Based on clinical symptoms, serum thyroxine and TRAb, thyroid ultrasound and orbital computed tomography, diagnoses were reached. Researchers took RNA transcripts and amplified the TCR beta CDR3 regions from them. Carried out on the TCR CDR3, a first-round RT-PCR used the HTBI primer set. In TCRdb, the multiplex PCR reads were re-called with MiXCR into one record per CDR3 protein. The sample yields about 570,000 distinct CDR3 sequences, about 45% seen once. The data belong to a study of T cells in Graves' hyperthyroidism and ophthalmopathy. Regarding the study as a whole: Stable hyperthyroidism was separated from ophthalmopathy by a model based on 13 V-J features. The blood repertoire included most of the expanded thyroid clonotypes above 0.001.

Trimming took off 8 bases at V and 4 bases at J, with 24 bases between the two ends. The CDR3 consists of 17 residues. This TCR derives from an adult woman with Graves' disease, either hyperthyroidism or ophthalmopathy (not recorded which). This chain uses TRBV12-3 or TRBV12-4 with TRBJ1-5; D is possibly TRBD1 (5 bases). The sample taken for sequencing was peripheral blood or thyroid tissue (not recorded which). CDR3: CASSTGAPKGRNQPQHF. CDR3 DNA: TGTGCCAGCTCTACCGGGGCACCGAAGGGGCGGAATCAGCCCCAGCATTTT.